A selection of T cell receptor beta chains follows, all from one sample in a study of T cells and Merkel cell carcinoma outcomes. The data were produced by immunoSEQ multiplex PCR, yet TCRdb's version contains in-frame clones alone and is incomplete. The table shows a few thousand clones, with approximately 89% occurring only once. Material: tumor tissue from Merkel cell carcinoma. The receptors shown here come from a human donor with Merkel cell carcinoma. The CDR3 runs from the conserved cysteine through the conserved F or W. A D gene is named only where the DNA matches it firmly. Expanded clones are given a class, and other clones once, few, many or no size at all.

j_gene | d_gene | abundance | v_gene | CDR3nt | CDR3aa
TRBJ2-5 | . | . | TRBV2 | TGTGCCAGCAGTGTCCTAATCCAAGAGACCCAGTACTTC | CASSVLIQETQYF
TRBJ2-2 | . | . | TRBV5-6 | TGTGCCAGCAGCTGGACGGGGCCCGGGGAGCTGTTTTTT | CASSWTGPGELFF
TRBJ2-7 | . | . | TRBV6-5 | TGTGCCAGCAGTTACGCCGAATCATACGAGCAGTACTTC | CASSYAESYEQYF
TRBJ2-7 | TRBD1 | . | TRBV6-1 | TGTGCCAGCAGTGGCCTCAGGACAGGGGGCGTCACTCAACGAAGGGAGCAGTACTTC | CASSGLRTGGVTQRREQYF
TRBJ2-5 | TRBD1 | . | TRBV7-8 | TGTGCCAGCAGCCAGGACACAGGGGGCGCAGAGACCCAGTACTTC | CASSQDTGGAETQYF
TRBJ1-2 | . | . | TRBV5-1 | TGCGCCAGCAGCTCGGGACCTGGAGAAGGCTACACCTTC | CASSSGPGEGYTF
TRBJ1-2 | TRBD1 | . | TRBV5-1 | TGCGCCAGCAGCGCCCCGGGACAGGGGACAACTAACTATGGCTACACCTTC | CASSAPGQGTTNYGYTF
TRBJ1-1 | . | . | TRBV29-1 | TGCAGCGTTTTTGGCGGGCAGGATGGCTTCTTT | CSVFGGQDGFF
TRBJ1-2 | . | . | TRBV6-5 | TGTGCCAGCACCCAAAGGGGCAGGAGTAACTATGGCTACACCTTC | CASTQRGRSNYGYTF
TRBJ2-7 | . | . | TRBV6-5 | TGTGCCAGCAGTGGAGAGCCTGGGTACCCTTACGAGCAGTACTTC | CASSGEPGYPYEQYF
TRBJ1-3 | . | . | TRBV18 | TGTGCCAGCTTACCACCGACTGCAGCTGGAAACACCATATATTTT | CASLPPTAAGNTIYF
TRBJ1-4 | TRBD1 | . | TRBV2 | TGTGCCAGCAGGGGGACAGGGGTAGGGGAAAAACTGTTTTTT | CASRGTGVGEKLFF
TRBJ2-2 | . | . | TRBV11-3 | TGTGCCAGCAGCTTAGTCCCGCCGAACACCGGGGAGCTGTTTTTT | CASSLVPPNTGELFF
TRBJ2-1 | TRBD2 | once | TRBV11-1 | TGTGCCAGCAGCTCTTATATAGCGGGAGAGCAGTTCTTC | CASSSYIAGEQFF
TRBJ1-4 | . | . | TRBV10-2 | TGCGCCAGTGGCACACGTGGGGGCCGAAAACTGTTTTTT | CASGTRGGRKLFF
TRBJ2-3 | . | . | TRBV11-1 | TGTGCCAGCAGCGCAAGGACAAGGAATACGGCAGATACGCAGTATTTT | CASSARTRNTADTQYF
TRBJ1-2 | TRBD1 | . | TRBV2 | TGTGCCAGCAGTGAAGCGCTCAGGGACAGGGGGAATGGCTACACCTTC | CASSEALRDRGNGYTF
TRBJ1-1 | . | . | TRBV6-4 | TGTGCCAGCAGTGCGAGGGGGGTGAACACTGAAGCTTTCTTT | CASSARGVNTEAFF
TRBJ1-2 | . | . | TRBV5-1 | TGCGCCAGCAGCTTGGATGCTAAGTCTCCTTGGTATGGCTACACCTTC | CASSLDAKSPWYGYTF
TRBJ1-2 | . | . | TRBV7-6 | TGTGCCAGCAGCTCAGGCGGGACTCCGGTCCATGGCTACACCTTC | CASSSGGTPVHGYTF
TRBJ2-1 | . | . | TRBV11-2 | TGTGCCAGCAGCTCGCAGGGGTGGGAGCAGTTCTTC | CASSSQGWEQFF
TRBJ1-5 | . | . | TRBV2 | TGTACCAGCAGTACCGGGGAACAACAGCCCCAGCATTTT | CTSSTGEQQPQHF
TRBJ1-3 | . | . | TRBV5-1 | TGCGCCAGCAGTTCGGGACCTGGAAACACCATATATTTT | CASSSGPGNTIYF
TRBJ1-1 | . | . | TRBV29-1 | TGCAGCGCCGCCGGAGGTTGGGGGAACACTGAAGCTTTCTTT | CSAAGGWGNTEAFF
TRBJ2-7 | . | . | TRBV2 | TGTGCCAGCAGTGATAGGCTAGTTAAGGCCTACGAGCAGTACTTC | CASSDRLVKAYEQYF
TRBJ1-2 | . | . | TRBV14 | TGTGCCAGCAGCCAAGATCTTCAGGTTACGTTGTATGGCTACACCTTC | CASSQDLQVTLYGYTF
TRBJ2-7 | TRBD1 | . | TRBV10-3 | TGTGCCATCAGTGATTTAATTTTATTGGGACAGGGAGACCACGAGCAGTACTTC | CAISDLILLGQGDHEQYF
TRBJ2-7 | . | . | TRBV11-2 | TGTGCCAGCAGCTTAGACACCGGGAGCTCCTACGAGCAGTACTTC | CASSLDTGSSYEQYF
TRBJ2-3 | . | . | TRBV7-2 | TGTGCCGCACAAACTCCGGAGGCAGATACGCAGTATTTT | CAAQTPEADTQYF
TRBJ2-3 | TRBD2 | . | TRBV5-6 | TGTGCCAGCAGCGCGGGGGGACTGGGAAACACAGATACGCAGTATTTT | CASSAGGLGNTDTQYF
TRBJ2-3 | TRBD1 | . | TRBV5-1 | TGCGCCAGCAGCTTATTGGGACAGGGTACAGATACGCAGTATTTT | CASSLLGQGTDTQYF
TRBJ2-3 | TRBD2 | few | TRBV11-2 | TGTGCCAGCAGCTTGGGGACTAGCGGGAGGGTAACAGATACGCAGTATTTT | CASSLGTSGRVTDTQYF
TRBJ1-3 | . | . | TRBV19 | TGTGCCAGTAACAGTGGAAACACCATATATTTT | CASNSGNTIYF
TRBJ1-5 | . | . | TRBV10-3 | TGTGCCATCAGCGAACAGGAGATGAATCAGCCCCAGCATTTT | CAISEQEMNQPQHF
TRBJ2-1 | . | . | TRBV4-1 | TGCGCCAGCAGCCAACCTGTGTCGGCGCATAATGAGCAGTTCTTC | CASSQPVSAHNEQFF
TRBJ1-2 | TRBD1 | . | TRBV2 | TGTGCCAGCACCAGGACAGGCGCCGGTGGCTACACCTTC | CASTRTGAGGYTF
TRBJ1-3 | . | . | TRBV5-1 | TGCGCCAGCAGTTCAGTGCTGGACGGGAGCTCTGGAAACACCATATATTTT | CASSSVLDGSSGNTIYF